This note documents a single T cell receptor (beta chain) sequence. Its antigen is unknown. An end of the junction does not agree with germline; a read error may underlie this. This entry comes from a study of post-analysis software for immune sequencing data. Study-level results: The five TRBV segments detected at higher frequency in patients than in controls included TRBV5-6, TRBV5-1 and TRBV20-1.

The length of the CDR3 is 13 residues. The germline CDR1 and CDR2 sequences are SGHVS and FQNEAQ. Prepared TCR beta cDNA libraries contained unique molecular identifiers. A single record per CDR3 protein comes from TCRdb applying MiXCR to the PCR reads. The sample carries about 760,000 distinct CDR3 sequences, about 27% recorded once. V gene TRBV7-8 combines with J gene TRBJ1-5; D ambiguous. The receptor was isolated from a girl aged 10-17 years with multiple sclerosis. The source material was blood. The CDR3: CAGSLGISQPQHF. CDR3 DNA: TGTGCCGGCAGCTTAGGAATCTCTCAGCCCCAGCATTTT.